The 23 T cell receptor beta chains given below trace back to one sample, sequenced in a study of blood T cell repertoires in COVID-19. The assay was immunoSEQ multiplex PCR, and TCRdb's table has in-frame clones only and misses some. This table has over 200,000 clones, about nine tenths appearing once. The source material was peripheral blood. The receptors originated from a man younger than 45 with COVID-19, enrolled during active disease.

V and J are TRBV19 and TRBJ1-5; 7 bases line up with TRBD1. This CDR3 contains 13 residues. The V gene's germline CDR1 is LNHDA and CDR2 SQIVND (reference sequence). V was pared by 6 bases and J by 11 bases, with 10 bases of the junction left unmatched. This CDR3 reads CASRSTGIRAQHF. CDR3 in DNA: TGTGCCAGTAGGTCGACAGGGATCAGGGCCCAGCATTTT.

The CDR3 region is CASSTGQSSGNTIYF. Here the CDR3 DNA reads TGTGCCAGCAGTACGGGACAGAGCTCTGGAAACACCATATATTTT. The gene calls are TRBV6-1 and TRBJ1-3; 7 bases are a match to TRBD1. CDR1 and CDR2 from the germline V gene are MNHNS and SASEGT. V gave up 5 bases and J gave up 0 bases; unmatched junction bases: 4. CDR3 length equals 15 residues.

The chain uses TRBV2 and TRBJ1-2; D ambiguous. The length of the CDR3 is 16 residues. CDR1 is SNHLY, CDR2 FYNNEI, per germline. V lost 6 bases and J 1 base, leaving 18 bases between the germline ends. The CDR3 region is CASSGSTASVNYGYTF. In DNA, the CDR3 is TGTGCCAGCAGCGGGTCTACCGCTTCGGTTAACTATGGCTACACCTTC.

V gene TRBV18 combines with J gene TRBJ2-3; 7 bases agree with TRBD2. CDR1 is KGHSH and CDR2 is LQKENI in the germline V gene. With 0 bases clipped from V and 4 bases from J, the junction kept 4 bases outside the gene matches. CDR3 length equals 15 residues. The CDR3, as DNA: TGTGCCAGCTCACCACCGGGAGGGCGGTCAGATACGCAGTATTTT. The encoded protein is CASSPPGGRSDTQYF.

The rearrangement links TRBV24-1 to TRBJ1-2, with D possibly TRBD1 on 6 matching bases. CDR3 length equals 13 residues. V was trimmed by 7 bases and J by 5 bases, leaving 13 bases between them. Per the germline V gene, CDR1 is KGHDR and CDR2 is SFDVKD. CDR3 nucleotide sequence: TGTGCCACCAGGGGGGCGTCCGAATATGGCTACACCTTC. Protein product: CATRGASEYGYTF.

This clone was detected a few times. The rearrangement uses TRBV7-9 and TRBJ1-2; a weak D match, TRBD1 (5 bases). V shed 3 bases and J shed 6 bases, with 14 bases lying between them. The CDR3 runs 14 residues. Germline V gene data show CDR1 as SEHNR and CDR2 as FQNEAQ (reference sequence). CDR3 amino acids: CASSLGLRLDGYTF. The CDR3 DNA reads TGTGCCAGCAGCTTGGGACTACGCTTGGATGGCTACACCTTC.

J is TRBJ2-1 and V is TRBV29-1; 8 nucleotides align to TRBD2. This CDR3 has 13 amino acids. The V segment lost 2 bases and the J segment 5 bases; nucleotides outside the gene matches: 2. Per germline, CDR1 SQVTM and CDR2 ANQGSEA. The CDR3 loop reads CSVERGGHNEQFF. CDR3 in DNA: TGCAGCGTTGAACGGGGGGGCCACAATGAGCAGTTCTTC.

This chain joins TRBV6-2 or TRBV6-3 and TRBJ2-7, with a tentative D call TRBD2 (6 bases). V lost 6 bases and J 0 bases, leaving 15 bases between the germline ends. The CDR3 is made up of 15 amino acids. Germline V gives CDR1 MNHEY, CDR2 SVGEGT. DNA of the CDR3: TGTGCCAGCAGCTCTATAGCGGAAAGCTCCTACGAGCAGTACTTC. Its translation: CASSSIAESSYEQYF.

In this sample, this clone turned up once. DNA of the CDR3: TGCAGCGTTGGGCAGGGGGCAGGAGATACGCAGTATTTT. This translates into CSVGQGAGDTQYF. The chain uses TRBV29-1 and TRBJ2-3, with 8 bases identical to TRBD1. The CDR3 loop spans 13 amino acids. The V and J ends lost 4 bases and 5 bases, in that order; junction bases with no gene match: 5. Germline V gene data show CDR1 as SQVTM and CDR2 as ANQGSEA.

This chain links TRBV7-2 with TRBJ2-2; the D gene is possibly TRBD2 (5 bases). Trimming took off 4 bases at V and 8 bases at J, with 20 bases between the two ends. The germline V gene encodes CDR1 SGHTA and CDR2 FQGNSA. CDR3 size: 16 residues. CDR3 residues: CASSSRVGPGSGELFF. In DNA, the CDR3 is TGTGCCAGCAGCTCGCGGGTTGGCCCGGGATCTGGGGAGCTGTTTTTT.

The table lists this clone with a count of one. The J gene is TRBJ2-1, the V gene TRBV14; 9 nucleotides agree with TRBD1. Germline V gene lookup returns CDR1 SGHDN and CDR2 FVKESK. The CDR3 is made up of 16 amino acids. Trimming removed 2 bases from V and 7 bases from J; junction bases left unmatched: 9. The CDR3 DNA sequence: TGTGCCAGCAGCCAACAACCGGGACAGGGTAAGAATGAGCAGTTCTTC. Its protein product is CASSQQPGQGKNEQFF. Full variable domain (missing parts from reference TRBV14 and TRBJ2-1): EAGVTQFPSHSVIEKGQTVTLRCDPISGHDNLYWYRRVMGKEIKFLLHFVKESKQDESGMPNNRFLAERTGGTYSTLKVQPAELEDSGVYFCASSQQPGQGKNEQFFGPGTRLTVL.

This chain connects TRBV5-1 to TRBJ2-7; tentatively, D is TRBD2 (6 bases). With 8 bases removed from V and 2 bases from J, the gap between germline ends came to 14 bases. The CDR3 totals 13 residues. Germline V gene lookup returns CDR1 SGHRS and CDR2 YFSETQ. The CDR3 here is CASCRDFPYEQYF. The CDR3 DNA reads TGCGCCAGTTGCCGGGACTTCCCCTACGAGCAGTACTTC.

The chain is built from TRBV7-6 and TRBJ1-2; tentatively, D is TRBD1 (5 bases). Germline loops: CDR1 SGHVS, CDR2 FNYEAQ. The CDR3 consists of 16 residues. The V end lost 1 base, the J end lost 5 bases, and 17 bases lay between the germline ends. Here the CDR3 DNA reads TGTGCCAGCAGCTTAGAGGCAACCGGGGGTGGATATGGCTACACCTTC. As protein: CASSLEATGGGYGYTF.

This sequence joins TRBV5-1 and TRBJ1-2; D is uncertain. This CDR3 has 13 amino acids. V lost 0 bases, J lost 4 bases, and 7 bases lay in between. Germline V lookup: CDR1 SGHRS, CDR2 YFSETQ. CDR3 amino acids: CASSLDRPYGYTF. The CDR3 region has the DNA TGCGCCAGCAGCTTGGACAGACCCTATGGCTACACCTTC.

This clone was detected once. The chain recombines TRBV27 with TRBJ2-1; TRBD2 matches at 8 bases. The germline V gene encodes CDR1 MNHEY and CDR2 SMNVEV (reference sequence). The CDR3 runs to 15 residues. The junction had 13 bases not matched to a gene; V was cut back by 8 bases and J by 7 bases. The CDR3 DNA is TGTGCCAGCCTCAAAACCGGGACTAGTGATAATGAGCAGTTCTTC. Its protein product is CASLKTGTSDNEQFF.

In its sample, this clone was seen once. The chain joins TRBV30 to TRBJ2-7, with a tentative D call TRBD1 (6 bases). This CDR3 contains 15 residues. The germline V and J ends were trimmed by 0 bases and 5 bases, with 17 bases remaining between them. Germline lookup yields CDR1 GTSNPN and CDR2 SVGIG (reference sequence). CDR3 loop: CAWSVPLRGGDEQYF. CDR3 sequence (DNA): TGTGCCTGGAGTGTACCACTCAGGGGCGGCGACGAGCAGTACTTC.

The chain combines TRBV4-3 with TRBJ2-1, with D tentatively TRBD2 (5 bases). The CDR3 is made up of 16 amino acids. The V gene's germline CDR1 is LGHNA and CDR2 YSLEER. Trimming pared 4 bases from V and 0 bases from J, leaving 13 bases between. The CDR3 nucleotides are TGCGCCAGCAGCCCTCGAGCGGATACCTCCTACAATGAGCAGTTCTTC. Protein product: CASSPRADTSYNEQFF.

The chain employs TRBV7-2 and TRBJ1-6; tentatively, D is TRBD1 (5 bases). Germline CDR1 SGHTA, CDR2 FQGNSA. The CDR3 has 14 amino acids. Trimming stripped 6 bases from V and 10 bases from J, with 16 bases between. This CDR3 is CASSSHRDSSPLHF. In DNA, the CDR3 is TGTGCCAGCAGTTCACACCGGGACTCATCACCCCTCCACTTT.

The chain joins TRBV18 to TRBJ2-1; 9 bases are a match to TRBD2. The CDR3 is 16 amino acids. Germline V gives CDR1 KGHSH, CDR2 LQKENI. Trimming removed 6 bases from V and 0 bases from J; junction bases left unmatched: 6. CDR3 DNA sequence: TGTGCCAGCTCGTCGACTAGCGGAAGCTCCTACAATGAGCAGTTCTTC. Protein product: CASSSTSGSSYNEQFF.

The chain recombines TRBV5-1 with TRBJ1-4, with D unclear. Germline values: CDR1 SGHRS, CDR2 YFSETQ. Trimming took off 1 base at V and 0 bases at J, with 4 bases between the two ends. CDR3 length: 14 residues. The CDR3 sequence is CASSLTATNEKLFF. CDR3 nucleotides: TGCGCCAGCAGCTTGACAGCAACTAATGAAAAACTGTTTTTT. The full variable domain, completed using reference TRBV5-1 and TRBJ1-4, is KAGVTQTPRYLIKTRGQQVTLSCSPISGHRSVSWYQQTPGQGLQFLFEYFSETQRNKGNFPGRFSGRQFSNSRSEMNVSTLELGDSALYLCASSLTATNEKLFFGSGTQLSVL.

Comment on this clone: The sample has other DNA sequences that encode this CDR3 too. The chain recombines TRBV5-1 with TRBJ1-2; 11 bases map to TRBD1. This CDR3 comprises 14 residues. The trim removed 4 bases at V and 7 bases at J, leaving 6 bases unmatched. The V gene's germline CDR1 is SGHRS and CDR2 YFSETQ. DNA for the CDR3: TGCGCCAGCAGCCTCGGACAGGGGGCCGGTGGCTACACCTTC. Its protein is CASSLGQGAGGYTF.

The chain uses TRBV4-1 and TRBJ2-1, with 7 bases matching TRBD2. The ends lost 1 base at V and 10 bases at J; junction bases unmatched: 7. The CDR3 contains 14 residues. Germline-derived CDR1 and CDR2 are MGHRA and YSYEKL. CDR3 region: CASSQGRTRGEQFF. CDR3 nucleotide sequence: TGCGCCAGCAGCCAAGGCCGGACTAGGGGCGAGCAGTTCTTC.

This clone appeared once. The chain links TRBV27 to TRBJ2-5, with D possibly being TRBD2 (6 bases). This CDR3 is 14 amino acids long. With 4 bases removed from V and 7 bases from J, the gap between germline ends came to 16 bases. Germline values: CDR1 MNHEY, CDR2 SMNVEV (reference sequence). The CDR3: CASSSPREIGTQYF. In DNA form, the CDR3 reads TGTGCCAGCAGTTCCCCTCGGGAGATAGGGACCCAGTACTTC.